This T cell receptor beta chain originates from a study of T cells after yellow fever vaccination. General study results and limits: Any FACS-sorted repertoire could hold abundant clonotypes that contaminate it from the bulk population. Subsequent booster samples again held most clones from primary vaccination (96% CD4, about 86% CD8).

This clonotype was seen ten or more times. Its target is not known. TCRdb used MiXCR to reprocess the 5' RACE reads, holding one entry per CDR3 protein. The data contain around 300,000 distinct CDR3 sequences, 3.5% to 5% of them singletons. The CDR3 contains 14 residues. Germline CDR1 reads SGHRS; CDR2 reads YFSETQ. The V end was cut by 2 bases, the J end by 0 bases, with 8 bases between. The specimen comprised PBMCs, sampled 15 days after the yellow fever booster vaccination. The V call is TRBV5-1, the J call TRBJ1-2; D unresolved. The TCR was taken from a man aged 18 to 30 who received the YFV17D yellow fever vaccine. The CDR3 coding sequence is TGCGCCAGCAGCTTAACAGAAGCTAACTATGGCTACACCTTC. Translating it yields CASSLTEANYGYTF.